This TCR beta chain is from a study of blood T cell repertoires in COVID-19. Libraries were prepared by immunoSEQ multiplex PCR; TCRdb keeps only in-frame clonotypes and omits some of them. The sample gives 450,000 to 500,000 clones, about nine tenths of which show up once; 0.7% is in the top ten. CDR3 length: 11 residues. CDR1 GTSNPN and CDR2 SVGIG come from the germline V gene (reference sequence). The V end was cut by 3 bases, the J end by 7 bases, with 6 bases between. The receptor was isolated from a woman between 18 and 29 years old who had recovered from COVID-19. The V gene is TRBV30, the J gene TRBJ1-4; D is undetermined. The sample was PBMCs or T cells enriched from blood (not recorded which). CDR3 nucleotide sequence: TGTGCCTGGAGACAGTTTGAAAAACTGTTTTTT. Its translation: CAWRQFEKLFF.